These T cell receptor beta chains were read from a single sample in a study of T cell responses to AZD1222 COVID-19 vaccine. Profiled with immunoSEQ multiplex PCR; TCRdb holds only in-frame clones, not every one. Of approximately 160,000 clones in the sample, 85% to 95% were seen once. Sequences were derived from peripheral blood, sampled on day 0 of AZD1222 vaccination. The receptors come from an adult in good health. The CDR3 runs from the conserved cysteine through the conserved F or W. A D gene is named only where the DNA matches it firmly. The listing skips clone size in some rows; elsewhere it reads once, few, many or a size class.

length	D	V	J	size	DNA	CDR3
14	-	TRBV10-3	TRBJ2-7	-	TGTGCCATCAGTGACCGAGCAGGGGTTTACGAGCAGTACTTC	CAISDRAGVYEQYF
14	TRBD1	TRBV19	TRBJ2-2	-	TGTGCCAGTAGGACGACAGGGGGCACCGGGGAGCTGTTTTTT	CASRTTGGTGELFF
15	TRBD1	TRBV27	TRBJ1-1	-	TGTGCCAGCAGACCACCACAGGGGGCGGACACTGAAGCTTTCTTT	CASRPPQGADTEAFF
14	-	TRBV19	TRBJ2-2	-	TGTGCCAGTAGCCCGAGGAGGGGGACCGGGGAGCTGTTTTTT	CASSPRRGTGELFF
15	-	TRBV6-1	TRBJ2-1	-	TGTGCCAGCAGTGAAGCGATGACAGTTTACAATGAGCAGTTCTTC	CASSEAMTVYNEQFF
18	TRBD1	TRBV28	TRBJ1-5	-	TGTGCCAGCAGTTTAGGAGCCGCCAGGGGGTCTGGTAATCGGGCCCAGCATTTT	CASSLGAARGSGNRAQHF
18	TRBD2	TRBV7-6	TRBJ2-2	-	TGTGCCAGCAGCTTAGTTCCACCTAGCGGGGGGGCCACCGGGGAGCTGTTTTTT	CASSLVPPSGGATGELFF
17	TRBD2	TRBV23-1	TRBJ2-2	-	TGCGCCAGCAGTCTCCCGACTAGCGGGGTGGACACCGGGGAGCTGTTTTTT	CASSLPTSGVDTGELFF
15	-	TRBV19	TRBJ1-6	-	TGTGCCAGTAGTGGGGGTCGCGCAGGGGATTCACCCCTCCACTTT	CASSGGRAGDSPLHF
16	TRBD1	TRBV18	TRBJ2-5	-	TGTGCCAGCTCACCACCGGGGACAGCCGTCAAGATGACCCAGTACTTC	CASSPPGTAVKMTQYF
14	-	TRBV6-5	TRBJ1-1	-	TGTGCCACCTGGTGGCCCCCGAGGGACACTGAAGCTTTCTTT	CATWWPPRDTEAFF
15	TRBD1	TRBV19	TRBJ1-5	once	TGTGCCAGTACCCAGGACAGGGGGCTTTTTCAGCCCCAGCATTTT	CASTQDRGLFQPQHF
14	-	TRBV30	TRBJ1-3	-	TGTGCCTGGAGTGGGCAGTCCTACGGAAACACCATATATTTT	CAWSGQSYGNTIYF
12	-	TRBV2	TRBJ2-1	-	TGTGCCACCTTAGGAGGAGTCGATGAGCAGTTCTTC	CATLGGVDEQFF
13	-	TRBV14	TRBJ2-7	-	TGTGCCAGCAGCCAAGGGCCATACTACGAGCAGTACTTC	CASSQGPYYEQYF
13	-	TRBV12-3/TRBV12-4	TRBJ1-5	once	TGTGCCACTCAGCTAGGGGGCAATCAGCCCCAGCATTTT	CATQLGGNQPQHF
13	-	TRBV19	TRBJ1-2	-	TGTGCCAGTAGTATTGGACTGGGGGATGGCTACACCTTC	CASSIGLGDGYTF
16	-	TRBV21-1	TRBJ1-1	-	TGTGCCAGAATAAACCAGGGACAGGGCCAGAAGACTGAAGCTTTCTTT	CARINQGQGQKTEAFF